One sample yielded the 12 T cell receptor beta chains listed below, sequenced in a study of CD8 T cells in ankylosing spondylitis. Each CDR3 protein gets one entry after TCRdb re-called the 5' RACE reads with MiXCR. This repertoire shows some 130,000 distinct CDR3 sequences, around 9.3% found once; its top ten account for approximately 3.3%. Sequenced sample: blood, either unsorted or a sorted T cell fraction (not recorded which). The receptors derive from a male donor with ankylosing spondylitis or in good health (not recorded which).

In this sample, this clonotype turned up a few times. CDR3 nucleotide sequence: TGTGCCAGCAGCTTCTTAAGCCCGGGACAGGGTGGGTTTGGCTACACCTTC. Encoded protein: CASSFLSPGQGGFGYTF. This chain joins TRBV7-2 and TRBJ1-2, with 9 bases that match TRBD1. The CDR3 runs to 17 residues. From germline, CDR1 is SGHTA and CDR2 FQGNSA. V lost 3 bases, J lost 7 bases, and 15 bases stayed unmatched.

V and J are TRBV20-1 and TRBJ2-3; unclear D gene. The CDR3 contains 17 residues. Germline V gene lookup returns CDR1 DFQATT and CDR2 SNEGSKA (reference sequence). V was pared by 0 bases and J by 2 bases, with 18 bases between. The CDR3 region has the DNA TGCAGTGCTAGAGATCTTCGCGGTAGGGCTAACACAGATACGCAGTATTTT. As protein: CSARDLRGRANTDTQYF.

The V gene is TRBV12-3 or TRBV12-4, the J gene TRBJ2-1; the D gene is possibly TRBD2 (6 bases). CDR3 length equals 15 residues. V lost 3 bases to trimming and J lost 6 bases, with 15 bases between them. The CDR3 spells CASSFSGGAGNEQFF. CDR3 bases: TGTGCCAGCAGTTTTAGCGGAGGTGCCGGCAATGAGCAGTTCTTC.

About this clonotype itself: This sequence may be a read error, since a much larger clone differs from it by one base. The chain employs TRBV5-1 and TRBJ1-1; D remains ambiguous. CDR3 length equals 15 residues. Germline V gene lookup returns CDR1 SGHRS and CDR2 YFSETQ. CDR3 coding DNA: TGCGTCAGCAGCTTGGTAGGATCAGTGAACACTGAAGCTTTCTTT. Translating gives CVSSLVGSVNTEAFF. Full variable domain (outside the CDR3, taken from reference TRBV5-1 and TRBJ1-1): KAGVTQTPRYLIKTRGQQVTLSCSPISGHRSVSWYQQTPGQGLQFLFEYFSETQRNKGNFPGRFSGRQFSNSRSEMNVSTLELGDSALYLCVSSLVGSVNTEAFFGQGTRLTVV.

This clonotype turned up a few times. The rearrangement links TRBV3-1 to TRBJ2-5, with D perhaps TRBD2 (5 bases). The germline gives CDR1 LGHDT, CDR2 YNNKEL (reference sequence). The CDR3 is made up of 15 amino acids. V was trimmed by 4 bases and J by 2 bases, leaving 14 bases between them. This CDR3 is CASSLNSRDQETQYF. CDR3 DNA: TGTGCCAGCAGCCTTAATTCACGGGATCAAGAGACCCAGTACTTC.

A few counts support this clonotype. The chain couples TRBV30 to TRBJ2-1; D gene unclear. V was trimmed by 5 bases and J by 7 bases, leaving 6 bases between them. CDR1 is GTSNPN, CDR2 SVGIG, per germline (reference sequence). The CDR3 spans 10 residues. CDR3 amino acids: CAWARNEQFF. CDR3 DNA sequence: TGTGCCTGGGCGAGAAATGAGCAGTTCTTC.

The CDR3 DNA reads as TGTGCCAGCAGCGGCCTCGGCGGAAACACCATATATTTT. Its translation is CASSGLGGNTIYF. This chain connects TRBV5-6 to TRBJ1-3; no definite D call. The length of the CDR3 is 13 residues. Trimming removed 4 bases from V and 4 bases from J, with 9 bases in between. Germline assignment: CDR1 SGHDT and CDR2 YYEEEE. Using reference TRBV5-6 and TRBJ1-3 for the parts outside the CDR3, the full variable domain is DAGVTQSPTHLIKTRGQQVTLRCSPKSGHDTVSWYQQALGQGPQFIFQYYEEEERQRGNFPDRFSGHQFPNYSSELNVNALLLGDSALYLCASSGLGGNTIYFGEGSWLTVV.

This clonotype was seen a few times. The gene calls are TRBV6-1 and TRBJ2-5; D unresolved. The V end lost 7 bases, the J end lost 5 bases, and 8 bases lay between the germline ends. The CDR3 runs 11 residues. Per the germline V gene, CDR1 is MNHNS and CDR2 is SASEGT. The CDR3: CASTLGETQYF. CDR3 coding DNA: TGTGCCAGCACCCTTGGTGAGACCCAGTACTTC.

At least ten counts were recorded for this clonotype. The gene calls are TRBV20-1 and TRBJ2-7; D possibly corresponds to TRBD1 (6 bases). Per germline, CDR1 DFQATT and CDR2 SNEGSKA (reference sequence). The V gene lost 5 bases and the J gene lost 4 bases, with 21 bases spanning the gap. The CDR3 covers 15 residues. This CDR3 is CSAEKNRVEWYEQYF. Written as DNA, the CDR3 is TGCAGTGCTGAAAAAAACAGGGTGGAGTGGTACGAGCAGTACTTC.

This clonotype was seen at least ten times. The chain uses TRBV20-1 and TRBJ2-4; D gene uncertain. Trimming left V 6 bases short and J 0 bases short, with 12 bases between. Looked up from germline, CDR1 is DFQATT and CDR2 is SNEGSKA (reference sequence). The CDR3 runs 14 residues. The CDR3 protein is CSATMSLAKNIQYF. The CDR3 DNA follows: TGCAGTGCAACAATGTCCCTAGCCAAAAACATTCAGTACTTC.

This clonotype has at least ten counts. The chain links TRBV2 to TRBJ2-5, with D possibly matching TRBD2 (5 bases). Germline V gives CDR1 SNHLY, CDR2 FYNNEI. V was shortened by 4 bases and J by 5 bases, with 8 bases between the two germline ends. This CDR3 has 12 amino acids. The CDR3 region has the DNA TGTGCCAGCAGTGTTCGCGGGGAGACCCAGTACTTC. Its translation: CASSVRGETQYF.

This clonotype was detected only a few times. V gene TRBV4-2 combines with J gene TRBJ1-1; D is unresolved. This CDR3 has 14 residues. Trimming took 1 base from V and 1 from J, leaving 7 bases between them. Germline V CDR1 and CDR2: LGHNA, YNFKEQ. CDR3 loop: CASSQGTENTEAFF. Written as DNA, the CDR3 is TGTGCCAGCAGCCAAGGGACGGAGAACACTGAAGCTTTCTTT.